This T cell receptor (beta chain) derives from a study of OX40 agonist ivuxolimab in advanced cancers. Whole-study results and caveats: By week 6 at 0.1 to 3.0 mg/kg, blood CD4+ and CD8+ T cells had expanded clonally.

The table came from immunoSEQ multiplex PCR; TCRdb's copy has only in-frame clones and leaves some out. Here the sample spans 65,000 to 80,000 clones, about 90% being singletons. Losses at the gene ends were 3 bases for V and 9 bases for J; bases not matched to a gene: 4. Germline V gene data show CDR1 as SGHRS and CDR2 as YFSETQ. The CDR3 extends over 14 amino acids. Turning to this clone: The antigen is not known.

The chain uses TRBV5-1 and TRBJ2-2; 11 nucleotides line up with TRBD2. This clonotype was obtained from an adult with an advanced solid tumor such as melanoma, head and neck, liver or kidney cancer. The material was CD4+ or CD8+ T cells sorted from blood, obtained in a trial of the OX40 agonist ivuxolimab. Here the CDR3 DNA reads TGCGCCAGCAGCTCGGGACTAGCGGATCGGGAGCTGTTTTTT. Protein: CASSSGLADRELFF.